Shown below are 2 T cell receptor beta chains from a single sample sequenced in a study of blood T cell repertoires in COVID-19. Sequenced by immunoSEQ multiplex PCR; TCRdb stores in-frame clones only, minus some. The sample has about 210,000 clones; roughly 80% are singletons. Sequenced sample: peripheral blood. The receptor set was obtained from a woman in her 70s with acute or convalescent COVID-19.

This chain's CDR3 is CAWDRWDSPLHF. The CDR3 coding sequence is TGTGCCTGGGACAGGTGGGATTCACCCCTCCACTTT. J is TRBJ1-6 and V is TRBV30; possible D gene TRBD1, 6 bases. V lost 5 bases to trimming and J lost 8 bases, with 10 bases between them. Germline V gene data show CDR1 as GTSNPN and CDR2 as SVGIG (reference sequence). This CDR3 comprises 12 residues.

The chain recombines TRBV4-1 with TRBJ2-1; perhaps TRBD1 as D (5 bases). V was trimmed by 4 bases and J by 6 bases, leaving 10 bases between them. The CDR3 sequence is 13 residues long. Germline CDR1 is MGHRA and CDR2 is YSYEKL. CDR3 nucleotides: TGCGCCAGCAGCCCCGCAGGGCTCAATGAGCAGTTCTTC. Residues: CASSPAGLNEQFF.